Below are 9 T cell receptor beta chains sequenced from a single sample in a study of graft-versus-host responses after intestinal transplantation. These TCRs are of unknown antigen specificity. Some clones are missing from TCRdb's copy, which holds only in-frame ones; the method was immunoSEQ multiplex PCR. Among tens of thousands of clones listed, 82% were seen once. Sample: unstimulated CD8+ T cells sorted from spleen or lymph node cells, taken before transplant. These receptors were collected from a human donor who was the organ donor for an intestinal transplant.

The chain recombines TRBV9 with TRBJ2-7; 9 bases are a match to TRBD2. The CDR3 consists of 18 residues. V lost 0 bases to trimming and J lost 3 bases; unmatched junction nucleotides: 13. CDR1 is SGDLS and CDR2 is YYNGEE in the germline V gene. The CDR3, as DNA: TGTGCCAGCAGCGTAGACTCGGGTGGACTAGCGCCTATCTACGAGCAGTACTTC. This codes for CASSVDSGGLAPIYEQYF.

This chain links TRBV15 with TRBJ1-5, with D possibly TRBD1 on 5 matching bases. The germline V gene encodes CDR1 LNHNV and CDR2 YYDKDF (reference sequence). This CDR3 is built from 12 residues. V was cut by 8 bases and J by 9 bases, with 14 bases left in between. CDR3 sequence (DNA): TGTGCCACCCATCAGGGCTCGGGGCCCCAGCATTTT. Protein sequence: CATHQGSGPQHF.

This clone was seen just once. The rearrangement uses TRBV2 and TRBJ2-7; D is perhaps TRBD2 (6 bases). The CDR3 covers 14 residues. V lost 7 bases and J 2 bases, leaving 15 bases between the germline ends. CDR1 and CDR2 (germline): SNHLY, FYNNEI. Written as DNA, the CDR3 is TGTGCCAGCATCGGCCGGGACTCTCCCTACGAGCAGTACTTC. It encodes CASIGRDSPYEQYF. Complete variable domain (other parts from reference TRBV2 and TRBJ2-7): EPEVTQTPSHQVTQMGQEVILRCVPISNHLYFYWYRQILGQKVEFLVSFYNNEISEKSEIFDDQFSVERPDGSNFTLKIRSTKLEDSAMYFCASIGRDSPYEQYFGPGTRLTVT.

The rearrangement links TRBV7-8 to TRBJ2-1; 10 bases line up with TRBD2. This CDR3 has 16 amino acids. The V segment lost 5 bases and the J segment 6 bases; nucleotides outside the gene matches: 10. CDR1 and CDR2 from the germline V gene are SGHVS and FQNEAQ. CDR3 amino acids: CASSPLLAGASNEQFF. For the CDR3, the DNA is TGTGCCAGCAGCCCCCTCCTAGCGGGGGCCAGCAATGAGCAGTTCTTC.

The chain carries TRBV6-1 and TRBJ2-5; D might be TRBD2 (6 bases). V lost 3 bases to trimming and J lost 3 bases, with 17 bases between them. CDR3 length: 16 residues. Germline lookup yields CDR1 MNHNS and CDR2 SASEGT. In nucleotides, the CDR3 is TGTGCCAGCAGTGAGAGGGACTTTTACACCGAAGAGACCCAGTACTTC. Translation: CASSERDFYTEETQYF.

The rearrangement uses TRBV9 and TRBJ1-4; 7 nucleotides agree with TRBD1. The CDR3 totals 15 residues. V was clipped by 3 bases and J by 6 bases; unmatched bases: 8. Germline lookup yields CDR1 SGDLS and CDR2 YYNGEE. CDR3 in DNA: TGTGCCAGCAGCGCCTCCGGGACAGCTTATGAAAAACTGTTTTTT. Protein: CASSASGTAYEKLFF.

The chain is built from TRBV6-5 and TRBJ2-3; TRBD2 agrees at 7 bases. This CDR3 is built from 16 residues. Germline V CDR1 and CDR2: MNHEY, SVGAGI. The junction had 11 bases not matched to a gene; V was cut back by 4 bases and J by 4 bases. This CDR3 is CASSSRDYNFPDTQYF. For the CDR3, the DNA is TGTGCCAGCAGTTCCCGGGACTACAACTTCCCAGATACGCAGTATTTT.

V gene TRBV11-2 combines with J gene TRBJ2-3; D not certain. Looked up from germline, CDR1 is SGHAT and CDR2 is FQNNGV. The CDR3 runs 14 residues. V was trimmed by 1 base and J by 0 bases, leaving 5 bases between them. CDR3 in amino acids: CASSLVPSTDTQYF. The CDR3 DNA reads TGTGCCAGCAGCTTAGTCCCAAGCACAGATACGCAGTATTTT. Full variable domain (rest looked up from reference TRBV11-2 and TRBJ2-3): EAGVAQSPRYKIIEKRQSVAFWCNPISGHATLYWYQQILGQGPKLLIQFQNNGVVDDSQLPKDRFSAERLKGVDSTLKIQPAKLEDSAVYLCASSLVPSTDTQYFGPGTRLTVL.

CDR3 region: CASSLEGGIQETQYF. For the CDR3, the DNA is TGCGCCAGCAGCTTGGAGGGCGGGATCCAAGAGACCCAGTACTTC. This chain joins TRBV5-1 and TRBJ2-5; D perhaps matches TRBD2 (6 bases). Trimming took 0 bases from V and 1 from J, leaving 10 bases between them. This CDR3 spans 15 amino acids. CDR1 and CDR2 from the germline V gene are SGHRS and YFSETQ.